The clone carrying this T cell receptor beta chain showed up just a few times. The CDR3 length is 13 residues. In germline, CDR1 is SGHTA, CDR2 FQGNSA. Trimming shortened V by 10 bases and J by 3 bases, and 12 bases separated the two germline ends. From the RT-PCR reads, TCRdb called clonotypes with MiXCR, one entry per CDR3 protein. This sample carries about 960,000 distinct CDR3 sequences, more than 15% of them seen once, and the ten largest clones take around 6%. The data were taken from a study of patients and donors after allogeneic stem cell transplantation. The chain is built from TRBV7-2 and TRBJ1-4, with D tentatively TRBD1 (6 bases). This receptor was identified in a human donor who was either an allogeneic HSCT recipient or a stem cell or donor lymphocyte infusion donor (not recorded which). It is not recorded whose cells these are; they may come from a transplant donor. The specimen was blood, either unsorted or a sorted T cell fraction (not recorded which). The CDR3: CATKGQPNEKLFF. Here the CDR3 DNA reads TGTGCCACCAAAGGACAGCCTAATGAAAAACTGTTTTTT. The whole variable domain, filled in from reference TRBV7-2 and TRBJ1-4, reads GAGVSQSPSNKVTEKGKDVELRCDPISGHTALYWYRQSLGQGLEFLIYFQGNSAPDKSGLPSDRFSAERTGGSVSTLTIQRTQQEDSAVYLCATKGQPNEKLFFGSGTQLSVL.